This T cell receptor (beta chain) was identified during a study of response to subunit inactivated influenza vaccine. Each CDR3 protein gets one entry after TCRdb re-called the RT-PCR reads with MiXCR. This sample has roughly 550,000 distinct CDR3 sequences, with roughly a quarter found just once. The same sample was also studied in work on T cells expressing NK-cell markers. That paper notes: With UMIs, 5'RACE template switching was used to make TCR beta cDNA. The TCR beta repertoires originated in sorted CD3+CD56+NKG2C+, CD3+CD56+NKG2C- and CD3+CD56-NKG2C+ T cells.

The source material was CD4+ T cells sorted from PBMCs, sampled 11 to 12 days after vaccination. The sequence was collected from a man between 45 and 60 years old who received an inactivated influenza vaccine.

Here the CDR3 reads CASSPQVSAGGDTQYF. The CDR3, as DNA: TGTGCCAGCAGCCCTCAGGTCTCAGCGGGAGGTGATACGCAGTATTTT. The rearrangement joins TRBV7-2 to TRBJ2-3, with 9 bases lining up with TRBD2. CDR1 and CDR2 (germline): SGHTA, FQGNSA. The ends lost 5 bases at V and 6 bases at J; junction bases unmatched: 12. The CDR3 is 16 amino acids.